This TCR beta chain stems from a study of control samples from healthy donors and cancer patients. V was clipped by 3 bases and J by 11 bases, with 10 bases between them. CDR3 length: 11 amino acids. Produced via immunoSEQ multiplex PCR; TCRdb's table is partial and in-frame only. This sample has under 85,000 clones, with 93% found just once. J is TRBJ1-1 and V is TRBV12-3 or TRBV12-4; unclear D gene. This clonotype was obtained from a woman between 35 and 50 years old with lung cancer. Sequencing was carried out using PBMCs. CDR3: CASSLRSGAFF. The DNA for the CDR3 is TGTGCCAGCAGTTTGAGGTCGGGGGCTTTCTTT.